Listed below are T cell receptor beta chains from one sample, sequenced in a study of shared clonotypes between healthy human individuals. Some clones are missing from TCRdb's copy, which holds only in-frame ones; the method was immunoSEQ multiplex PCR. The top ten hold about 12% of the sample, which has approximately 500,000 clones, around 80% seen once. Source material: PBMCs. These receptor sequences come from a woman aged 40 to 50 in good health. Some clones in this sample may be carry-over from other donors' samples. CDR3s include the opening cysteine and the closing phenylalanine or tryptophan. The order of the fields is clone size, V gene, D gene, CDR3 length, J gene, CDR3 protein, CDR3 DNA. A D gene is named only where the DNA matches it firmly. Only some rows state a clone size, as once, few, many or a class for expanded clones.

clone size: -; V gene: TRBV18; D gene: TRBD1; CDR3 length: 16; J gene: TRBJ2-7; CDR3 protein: CASSLTRDRGQYEQYF; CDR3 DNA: TGTGCCAGCTCCCTAACCCGGGACAGGGGGCAGTACGAGCAGTACTTC
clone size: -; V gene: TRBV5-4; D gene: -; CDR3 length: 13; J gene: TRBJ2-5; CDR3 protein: CASSFQLQETQYF; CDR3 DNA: TGTGCCAGCAGCTTTCAGTTACAAGAGACCCAGTACTTC
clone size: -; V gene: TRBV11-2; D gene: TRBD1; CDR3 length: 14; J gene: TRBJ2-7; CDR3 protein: CASSPGTGFYEQYF; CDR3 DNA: TGTGCCAGCAGCCCCGGGACAGGATTCTACGAGCAGTACTTC
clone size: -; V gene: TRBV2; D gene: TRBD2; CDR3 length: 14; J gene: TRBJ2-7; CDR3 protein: CARSTSGSLYEQYF; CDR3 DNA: TGTGCCAGGTCTACTAGCGGGAGTCTGTACGAGCAGTACTTC
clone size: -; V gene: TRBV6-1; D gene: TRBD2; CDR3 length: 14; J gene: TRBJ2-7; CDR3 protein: CASTPGLAGVGQYF; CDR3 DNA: TGTGCCAGCACTCCGGGACTAGCGGGAGTGGGGCAGTACTTC
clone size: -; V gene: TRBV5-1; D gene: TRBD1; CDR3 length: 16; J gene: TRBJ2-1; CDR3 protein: CASSPAVGQGASEQFF; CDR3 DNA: TGCGCCAGCAGCCCGGCCGTGGGACAGGGGGCAAGTGAGCAGTTCTTC
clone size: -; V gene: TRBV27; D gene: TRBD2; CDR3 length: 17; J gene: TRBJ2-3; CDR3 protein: CASSFLGGEKRTDTQYF; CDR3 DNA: TGTGCCAGCAGTTTCCTTGGGGGGGAGAAAAGAACAGATACGCAGTATTTT
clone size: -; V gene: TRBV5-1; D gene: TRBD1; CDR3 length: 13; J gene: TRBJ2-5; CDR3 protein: CASSYGQGETQYF; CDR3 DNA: TGCGCCAGCAGCTACGGACAGGGGGAGACCCAGTACTTC
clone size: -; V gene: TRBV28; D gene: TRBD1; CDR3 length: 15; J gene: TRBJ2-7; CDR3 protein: CASSPSGTGVNEQYF; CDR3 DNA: TGTGCCAGCAGCCCCTCCGGGACAGGGGTCAACGAGCAGTACTTC
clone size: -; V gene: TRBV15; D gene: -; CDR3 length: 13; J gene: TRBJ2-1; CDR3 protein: CATSRDLGDSPFF; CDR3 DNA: TGTGCCACCAGCAGAGATCTAGGAGACAGCCCGTTCTTC
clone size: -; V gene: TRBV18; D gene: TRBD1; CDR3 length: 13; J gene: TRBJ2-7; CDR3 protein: CASSPGQVNEQYF; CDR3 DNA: TGTGCCAGCTCCCCGGGACAGGTGAACGAGCAGTACTTC
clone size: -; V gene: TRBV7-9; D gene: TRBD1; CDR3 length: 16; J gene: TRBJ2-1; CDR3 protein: CASSSFRGYSYNEQFF; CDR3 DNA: TGTGCCAGCAGTTCATTCAGGGGGTACTCCTACAATGAGCAGTTCTTC
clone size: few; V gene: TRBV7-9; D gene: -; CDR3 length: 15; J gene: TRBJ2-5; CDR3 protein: CASSRGERFQETQYF; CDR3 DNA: TGTGCCAGCAGCCGGGGAGAGAGGTTCCAAGAGACCCAGTACTTC
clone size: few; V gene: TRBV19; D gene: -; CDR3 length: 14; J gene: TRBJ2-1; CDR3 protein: CASSIEAVYNEQFF; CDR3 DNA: TGTGCCAGTAGTATAGAAGCAGTATACAATGAGCAGTTCTTC
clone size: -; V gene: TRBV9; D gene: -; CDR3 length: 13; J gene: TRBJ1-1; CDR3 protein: CASSVAGTTEAFF; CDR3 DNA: TGTGCCAGCAGCGTAGCAGGGACCACTGAAGCTTTCTTT
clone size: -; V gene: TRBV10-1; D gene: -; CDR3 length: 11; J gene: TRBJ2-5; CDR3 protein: CARGIQETQYF; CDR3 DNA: TGCGCCAGGGGGATTCAAGAGACCCAGTACTTC
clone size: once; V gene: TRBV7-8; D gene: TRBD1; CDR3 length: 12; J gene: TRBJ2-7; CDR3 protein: CASSRQGGEQYF; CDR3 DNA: TGTGCCAGCAGCCGACAGGGGGGCGAGCAGTACTTC
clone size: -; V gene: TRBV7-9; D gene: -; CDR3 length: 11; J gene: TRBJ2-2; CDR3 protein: CASSRPGELFF; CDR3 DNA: TGTGCCAGCAGTCGGCCGGGGGAGCTGTTTTTT
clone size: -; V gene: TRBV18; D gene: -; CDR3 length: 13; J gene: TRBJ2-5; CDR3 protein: CASSPLEAETQYF; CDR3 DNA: TGTGCCAGCTCACCGCTAGAAGCCGAGACCCAGTACTTC
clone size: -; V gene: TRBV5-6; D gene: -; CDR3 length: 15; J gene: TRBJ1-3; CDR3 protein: CASSLGSGVRNTIYF; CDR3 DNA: TGTGCCAGCAGCTTGGGATCCGGGGTGAGAAACACCATATATTTT
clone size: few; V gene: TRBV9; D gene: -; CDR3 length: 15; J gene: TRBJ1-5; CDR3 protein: CASSVGPMGVGPQHF; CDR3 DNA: TGTGCCAGCAGCGTAGGGCCCATGGGGGTAGGGCCCCAGCATTTT
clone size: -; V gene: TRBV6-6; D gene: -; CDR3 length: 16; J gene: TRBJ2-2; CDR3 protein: CASSYYQRGDTGELFF; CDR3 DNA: TGTGCCAGCAGTTACTACCAAAGGGGTGACACCGGGGAGCTGTTTTTT
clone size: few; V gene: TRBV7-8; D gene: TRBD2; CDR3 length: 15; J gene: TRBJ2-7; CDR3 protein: CASSFETSGSYEQYF; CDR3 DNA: TGTGCCAGCAGCTTCGAGACTAGCGGCTCCTACGAGCAGTACTTC
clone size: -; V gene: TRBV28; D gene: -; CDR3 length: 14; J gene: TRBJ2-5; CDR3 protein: CASSLWLAGETQYF; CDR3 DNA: TGTGCCAGCAGTTTATGGCTAGCCGGGGAGACCCAGTACTTC
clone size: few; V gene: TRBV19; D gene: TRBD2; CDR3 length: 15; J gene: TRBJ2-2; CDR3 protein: CASNSGTSFTGELFF; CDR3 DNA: TGTGCCAGTAATTCGGGGACTAGTTTCACCGGGGAGCTGTTTTTT
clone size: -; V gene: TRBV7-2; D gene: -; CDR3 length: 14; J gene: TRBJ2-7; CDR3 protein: CASSLRDIGYEQYF; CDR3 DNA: TGTGCCAGCAGCCTCCGGGACATCGGCTACGAGCAGTACTTC
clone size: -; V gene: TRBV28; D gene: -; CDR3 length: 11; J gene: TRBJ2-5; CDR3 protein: CASSRRREQYF; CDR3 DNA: TGTGCCAGCAGCCGGAGGAGAGAGCAGTACTTC
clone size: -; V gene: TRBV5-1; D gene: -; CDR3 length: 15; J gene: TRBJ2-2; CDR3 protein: CASSLVVRYTGELFF; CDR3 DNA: TGCGCCAGCAGCTTGGTGGTGAGGTACACCGGGGAGCTGTTTTTT
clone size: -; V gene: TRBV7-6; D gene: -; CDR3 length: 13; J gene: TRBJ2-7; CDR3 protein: CASSLAALSEQYF; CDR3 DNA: TGTGCCAGCAGCTTAGCGGCGCTGTCCGAGCAGTACTTC
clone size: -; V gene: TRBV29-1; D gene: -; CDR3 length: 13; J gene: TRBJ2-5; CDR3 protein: CSVARGGIETQYF; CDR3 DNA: TGCAGCGTCGCGAGGGGGGGGATAGAGACCCAGTACTTC
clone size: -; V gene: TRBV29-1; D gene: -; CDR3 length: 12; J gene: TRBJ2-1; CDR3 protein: CSAGLPDNEQFF; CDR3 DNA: TGCAGCGCGGGTCTCCCAGACAATGAGCAGTTCTTC
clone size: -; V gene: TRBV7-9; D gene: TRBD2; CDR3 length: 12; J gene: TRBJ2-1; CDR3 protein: CASPSGRNEQFF; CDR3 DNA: TGTGCCAGCCCTAGCGGGAGGAATGAGCAGTTCTTC
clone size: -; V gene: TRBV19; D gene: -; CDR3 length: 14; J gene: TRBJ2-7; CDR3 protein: CVRGGMFDVYEQYF; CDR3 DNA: TGTGTTCGCGGAGGGATGTTTGATGTGTACGAGCAGTACTTC
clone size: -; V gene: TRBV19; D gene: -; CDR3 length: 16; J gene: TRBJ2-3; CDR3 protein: CASSIDWRGFTDTQYF; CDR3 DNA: TGTGCCAGTAGTATAGATTGGAGGGGATTCACAGATACGCAGTATTTT
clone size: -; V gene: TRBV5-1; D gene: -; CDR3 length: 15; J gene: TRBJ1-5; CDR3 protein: CASSLVGGKDQPQHF; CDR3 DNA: TGCGCCAGCAGCTTGGTCGGAGGGAAGGATCAGCCCCAGCATTTT
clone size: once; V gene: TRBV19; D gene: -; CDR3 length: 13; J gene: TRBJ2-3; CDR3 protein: CASKRLVGDTQYF; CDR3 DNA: TGTGCCAGTAAACGACTGGTGGGGGATACGCAGTATTTT
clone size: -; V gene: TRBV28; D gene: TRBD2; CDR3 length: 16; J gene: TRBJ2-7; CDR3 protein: CASSPLTSGGSYEQYF; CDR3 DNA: TGTGCCAGCAGTCCCCTGACTAGCGGGGGGTCCTACGAGCAGTACTTC
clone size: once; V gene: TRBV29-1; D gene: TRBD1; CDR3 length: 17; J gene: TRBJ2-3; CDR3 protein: CSVATPKEAQGADTQYF; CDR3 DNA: TGCAGCGTTGCTACCCCGAAGGAAGCCCAGGGGGCAGATACGCAGTATTTT
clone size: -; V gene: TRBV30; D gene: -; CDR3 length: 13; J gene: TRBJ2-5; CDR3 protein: CAWSVTFQETQYF; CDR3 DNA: TGTGCCTGGAGTGTCACTTTTCAAGAGACCCAGTACTTC
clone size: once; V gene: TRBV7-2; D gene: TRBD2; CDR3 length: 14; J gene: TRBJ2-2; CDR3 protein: CASRTSGDTGELFF; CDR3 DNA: TGTGCCAGCAGAACTAGCGGGGACACCGGGGAGCTGTTTTTT
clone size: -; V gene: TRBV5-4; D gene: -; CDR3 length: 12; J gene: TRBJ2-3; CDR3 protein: CASSQGPPLLYF; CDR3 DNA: TGTGCCAGCAGCCAAGGTCCCCCACTGCTGTATTTT
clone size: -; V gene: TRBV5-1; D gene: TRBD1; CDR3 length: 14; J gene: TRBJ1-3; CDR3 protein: CASSLDDRANTIYF; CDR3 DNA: TGCGCCAGCAGCTTGGACGACAGGGCGAACACCATATATTTT
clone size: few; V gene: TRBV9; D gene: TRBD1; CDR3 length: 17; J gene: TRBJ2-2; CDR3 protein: CASSVRGQGANTGELFF; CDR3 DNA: TGTGCCAGCAGCGTAAGGGGACAGGGGGCGAACACCGGGGAGCTGTTTTTT
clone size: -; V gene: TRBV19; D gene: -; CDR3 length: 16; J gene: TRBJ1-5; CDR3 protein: CASSISVVISNQPQHF; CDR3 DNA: TGTGCCAGTAGTATTAGTGTGGTGATTAGCAATCAGCCCCAGCATTTT
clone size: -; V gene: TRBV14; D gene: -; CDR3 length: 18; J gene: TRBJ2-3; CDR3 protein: CASSQDLETRRGRDTQYF; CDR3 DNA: TGTGCCAGCAGCCAAGATCTTGAAACCCGGAGGGGACGGGATACGCAGTATTTT